This entry lists 27 T cell receptor beta chains sequenced from one sample in a study of immune heterogeneity within non-small cell lung tumors. Multiplex PCR (32 V and 13 J primers) was used to amplify the TCR beta CDR3. TCRdb reprocessed the multiplex PCR reads with MiXCR, giving one entry per CDR3 protein. The table shows more than 3,500 distinct CDR3 sequences, with under 25% occurring only once. Template input was genomic DNA from bulk tumor (around 600 ng per sample). Each primary tumor yielded several biopsies, collected far apart from one another at surgery. It was patients with untreated, newly diagnosed non-small cell lung cancer who underwent curative surgery. The sequencing input was lung tumor tissue. Source of these receptors: an older man with non-small cell lung cancer.

The chain links TRBV3-1 to TRBJ2-3; either TRBD1 or TRBD2 may fit D (5 bases each). CDR1 LGHDT and CDR2 YNNKEL come from the germline V gene (reference sequence). The V end was cut by 4 bases, the J end by 2 bases, with 13 bases between. CDR3 size: 15 residues. The CDR3, as DNA: TGTGCCAGCAGCCTCGGGACGGGGTACACAGATACGCAGTATTTT. It specifies CASSLGTGYTDTQYF.

This clonotype was found a few times. Lacking the conserved final phenylalanine or tryptophan, this CDR3 likely reflects a read error. The chain uses TRBV5-1 and TRBJ2-1, with 10 positions matching TRBD1. The junction had 10 bases not matched to a gene; V was cut back by 4 bases and J by 9 bases. The CDR3 spans 15 residues. Per germline, CDR1 SGHRS and CDR2 YFSETQ. The CDR3 region has the DNA TGCGCCAGCAGCAAAACCCCGGGACAGGGGTCTGAGCAGTTCCTC. Amino acid sequence: CASSKTPGQGSEQFL.

The genes are TRBV14 and TRBJ1-4, with D maybe TRBD1 (5 bases). The CDR3 runs 14 residues. The V gene's germline CDR1 is SGHDN and CDR2 FVKESK. V lost 3 bases, J lost 8 bases, and 13 bases lay in between. CDR3 amino acids: CASSQEGIGEKLFF. The CDR3 nucleotides read TGTGCCAGCAGCCAGGAGGGGATTGGCGAAAAACTGTTTTTT.

The J gene is TRBJ2-2, the V gene TRBV30; TRBD2 matches at 10 bases. The CDR3 is 20 amino acids. The germline gives CDR1 GTSNPN, CDR2 SVGIG (reference sequence). With 0 bases clipped from V and 9 bases from J, the junction kept 22 bases outside the gene matches. CDR3 sequence (DNA): TGTGCCTGGAGTGTATTCCCCCCGATGTTAGCGGGGGGACAGTCCCGGGAGCTGTTTTTT. Its protein product is CAWSVFPPMLAGGQSRELFF.

This clonotype was observed once. A much bigger clone sits one base away, suggesting this may be a read error. The chain links TRBV14 to TRBJ1-3; 7 nucleotides match TRBD1. The CDR3 is 16 amino acids. The V gene's germline CDR1 is SGHDN and CDR2 FVKESK. Trimming cost V 4 bases and J 2 bases; bases outside gene matches: 8. Here the CDR3 reads CASSLHRGRAGNTIYF. The CDR3 DNA is TGTGCCAGCAGCCTTCACAGGGGTCGAGCTGGAAACACCATATATTTT.

This clonotype came up a few times. This sequence joins TRBV7-8 and TRBJ2-3; D ambiguous. Trimming shortened V by 1 base and J by 3 bases, and 14 bases separated the two germline ends. The CDR3 runs to 16 residues. Germline V gives CDR1 SGHVS, CDR2 FQNEAQ. The CDR3 region has the DNA TGTGCCAGCAGCTTAGAATCTCGAATTGGGACAGATACGCAGTATTTT. Translating it yields CASSLESRIGTDTQYF.

This chain connects TRBV4-2 to TRBJ2-3; D is possibly TRBD2 (5 bases). The V end was cut by 0 bases, the J end by 1 base, with 11 bases between. The CDR3 runs 16 residues. In germline, CDR1 is LGHNA, CDR2 YNFKEQ. The CDR3 protein is CASSQDGMRGTDTQYF. CDR3 DNA sequence: TGTGCCAGCAGCCAAGACGGGATGCGGGGCACAGATACGCAGTATTTT.

The chain employs TRBV5-4 and TRBJ1-2; no definite D call. V shed 3 bases and J shed 7 bases, with 19 bases lying between them. This CDR3 has 15 residues. The germline CDR1 and CDR2 sequences are SGHNT and YYREEE (reference sequence). The CDR3 reads CASSSHGVGIAGYTF. DNA for the CDR3: TGTGCCAGCAGCTCCCATGGCGTAGGGATTGCTGGCTACACCTTC.

In this sample, this clonotype is medium-sized. This sequence joins TRBV6-2 or TRBV6-3 and TRBJ2-7, with 10 bases that match TRBD1. In germline, CDR1 is MNHEY, CDR2 SVGEGT. The junction had 2 bases not matched to a gene; V was cut back by 6 bases and J by 0 bases. This CDR3 has 14 residues. This CDR3 reads CASSWTGGSYEQYF. The CDR3 DNA reads TGTGCCAGCAGCTGGACAGGGGGCTCCTACGAGCAGTACTTC.

By share, this clonotype counts as medium-sized. V and J are TRBV28 and TRBJ2-7; 10 bases agree with TRBD1. After removal of 3 bases from V and 13 bases from J, the junction contained 3 bases not matched to a gene. Germline V gene data show CDR1 as MDHEN and CDR2 as SYDVKM. The CDR3 contains 11 residues. CDR3 in DNA: TGTGCCAGCAGTTTTCGGGACAGGGGATACTTC. Amino acids: CASSFRDRGYF.

Judged by abundance, this clonotype is medium-sized. CDR3 protein: CSASRIAGMNTGELFF. CDR3 coding DNA: TGCAGTGCTAGCCGAATAGCGGGGATGAACACCGGGGAGCTGTTTTTT. The V gene is TRBV20-1, the J gene TRBJ2-2, with TRBD2 identical over 8 bases. The CDR3 contains 16 residues. In germline, CDR1 is DFQATT, CDR2 SNEGSKA (reference sequence). With 3 bases clipped from V and 1 base from J, the junction kept 7 bases outside the gene matches.

By its share, this clonotype is medium-sized (0.01 to 0.1%). The V gene is TRBV27, the J gene TRBJ1-2; D is undetermined. The ends were cut back, 0 bases at V and 4 bases at J, with 12 bases in the middle. This CDR3 is 15 amino acids long. Germline-derived CDR1 and CDR2 are MNHEY and SMNVEV (reference sequence). The CDR3 DNA sequence: TGTGCCAGCAGTTTATCGATAGGCCAGGTCTATGGCTACACCTTC. Translation gives CASSLSIGQVYGYTF.

This clonotype is medium-sized by share. The V call is TRBV6-1, the J call TRBJ2-3; D is ambiguous. Germline assignment: CDR1 MNHNS and CDR2 SASEGT. V lost 6 bases and J 6 bases, leaving 13 bases between the germline ends. This CDR3 region has 13 residues. CDR3 in DNA: TGTGCCAGCAGCTACTCCTCGCTGGATACGCAGTATTTT. As protein: CASSYSSLDTQYF.

This clonotype is judged medium-sized. The rearrangement joins TRBV19 to TRBJ2-4; no clear D. The CDR3 has 13 amino acids. The V and J ends lost 5 bases and 0 bases respectively, with 5 bases between them. Germline values: CDR1 LNHDA, CDR2 SQIVND (reference sequence). CDR3 DNA: TGTGCCAGTAGTTTGTTAGCCAAAAACATTCAGTACTTC. Its protein product is CASSLLAKNIQYF.

This clonotype qualifies as medium-sized. This chain uses TRBV28 with TRBJ1-2; 11 positions match TRBD1. The CDR3 consists of 14 residues. V gave up 6 bases and J gave up 6 bases; unmatched junction bases: 6. Germline CDR1 reads MDHEN; CDR2 reads SYDVKM. The CDR3 region is CASSPGGQGDGYTF. The CDR3 coding sequence is TGTGCCAGCAGCCCTGGGGGACAGGGGGATGGCTACACCTTC.

This chain links TRBV2 with TRBJ1-5, with 8 positions matching TRBD1. This CDR3 is built from 15 residues. J was trimmed by 2 bases and V by 5 bases; bases with no gene match: 5. Germline V gene data show CDR1 as SNHLY and CDR2 as FYNNEI. CDR3 nucleotides: TGTGCCAGCAGTCCAGGGGGCAGGGGCAATCAGCCCCAGCATTTT. It codes for CASSPGGRGNQPQHF.

Judged by abundance, this clonotype is medium-sized. The chain couples TRBV12-3 or TRBV12-4 to TRBJ1-2, with 9 bases lining up with TRBD1. The CDR3 is made up of 14 amino acids. The junction had 7 bases not matched to a gene; V was cut back by 3 bases and J by 8 bases. The CDR3 DNA is TGTGCCAGCAGTTTGGGGGACAGGGTCCACGGCTACACCTTC. It is translated as CASSLGDRVHGYTF.

This rearrangement joins TRBV28 to TRBJ2-5; D unresolved. The CDR3 is 12 residues long. Trimming removed 5 bases from V and 4 bases from J, with 8 bases in between. Germline CDR1 and CDR2: MDHEN and SYDVKM. CDR3 nucleotide sequence: TGTGCCAGCAGTCGACTCTCAGAGACCCAGTACTTC. It yields the protein CASSRLSETQYF.

Within the sample, this clonotype is medium-sized. The chain links TRBV28 to TRBJ1-5; 9 positions match TRBD1. In germline, CDR1 is MDHEN, CDR2 SYDVKM. Losses at the gene ends were 8 bases for V and 7 bases for J; bases not matched to a gene: 6. The CDR3 is 13 amino acids. The CDR3 DNA follows: TGTGCCAGCGTGGGACAGGGAGACCAGCCCCAGCATTTT. Its protein product is CASVGQGDQPQHF.

This rearrangement joins TRBV30 to TRBJ1-4; D is uncertain. This CDR3 comprises 12 residues. Trimming cost V 1 base and J 7 bases, with 7 bases left between them. Germline V CDR1 and CDR2: GTSNPN, SVGIG (reference sequence). The CDR3 DNA follows: TGTGCCTGGAGTGCAATCGCTGAAAAACTGTTTTTT. Amino acids: CAWSAIAEKLFF.

On this clonotype: Since a much larger clone is just one base distant, this may be a read error. This rearrangement joins TRBV27 to TRBJ1-5; D ambiguous. Per the germline V gene, CDR1 is MNHEY and CDR2 is SMNVEV (reference sequence). The CDR3 is 15 residues long. The DNA of the CDR3 is TGTTCCAGCAGTTTTATCGGCGGCCGGATTCAGCCCCAGCATTTT. Translated, it gives CSSSFIGGRIQPQHF.

This clonotype was counted a few times. The junction shows a germline mismatch at one end, possibly a read error. The rearrangement joins TRBV9 to TRBJ2-5, with 12 bases aligning to TRBD2. The CDR3 is 15 residues long. The germline gives CDR1 SGDLS, CDR2 YYNGEE. In DNA, the CDR3 is TGTGTCAGCAGCGCGGGACTAGCGGGCCAAGAGACCCAGTACTTC. Its translation: CVSSAGLAGQETQYF.

This clonotype has a handful of counts. Germline and junction disagree at one end, which may indicate a read error. The rearrangement joins TRBV5-6 to TRBJ1-1; maybe TRBD1 (6 bases). The germline V gene has CDR1 SGHDT and CDR2 YYEEEE. The CDR3 runs to 14 residues. The CDR3 nucleotides are TGTGCAAGCAGCTTCGGACAGAGGAACACTGAAGCTTTCTTT. Translation gives CASSFGQRNTEAFF.

This clonotype is labeled as medium-sized. The chain combines TRBV11-2 with TRBJ2-5, with unresolved D. The CDR3 loop spans 14 amino acids. Trimming removed 5 bases at V and 5 bases at J, with 15 bases between. The germline gives CDR1 SGHAT, CDR2 FQNNGV. CDR3 coding DNA: TGTGCCAGCAGCCTGGGATCAGGAAGGGAGACCCAGTACTTC. Translating it yields CASSLGSGRETQYF.

Sample share makes this clonotype medium-sized. This chain joins TRBV7-8 and TRBJ2-3; the match to TRBD1 covers 7 bases. V trimming: 5 bases; J trimming: 0 bases; junction bases outside the gene matches: 5. CDR1 and CDR2 from the germline V gene are SGHVS and FQNEAQ. The CDR3 spans 15 residues. The DNA of the CDR3 is TGTGCCAGCAGCCCAGGGACAGCTAGCACAGATACGCAGTATTTT. Translating gives CASSPGTASTDTQYF.

This clonotype came up a few times. The CDR3 reads CASTTGRREQYF. The CDR3 DNA follows: TGTGCCAGCACCACGGGGCGGAGGGAGCAGTATTTT. J is TRBJ2-3 and V is TRBV6-1; tentatively, D is TRBD2 (6 bases). V was trimmed by 7 bases and J by 11 bases, leaving 16 bases between them. Germline V CDR1 and CDR2: MNHNS, SASEGT. The CDR3 spans 12 residues.

This clonotype showed up just a few times. The V and J genes are TRBV10-1 and TRBJ2-3; D not resolved. Germline V lookup: CDR1 WNHNN, CDR2 SYGVQD (reference sequence). Deletions cut 3 bases from V and 0 bases from J, with 7 bases between. This CDR3 is 14 amino acids long. The CDR3 region has the DNA TGCGCCAGCAGTGACCGCCCTAGCACAGATACGCAGTATTTT. Translating it yields CASSDRPSTDTQYF.